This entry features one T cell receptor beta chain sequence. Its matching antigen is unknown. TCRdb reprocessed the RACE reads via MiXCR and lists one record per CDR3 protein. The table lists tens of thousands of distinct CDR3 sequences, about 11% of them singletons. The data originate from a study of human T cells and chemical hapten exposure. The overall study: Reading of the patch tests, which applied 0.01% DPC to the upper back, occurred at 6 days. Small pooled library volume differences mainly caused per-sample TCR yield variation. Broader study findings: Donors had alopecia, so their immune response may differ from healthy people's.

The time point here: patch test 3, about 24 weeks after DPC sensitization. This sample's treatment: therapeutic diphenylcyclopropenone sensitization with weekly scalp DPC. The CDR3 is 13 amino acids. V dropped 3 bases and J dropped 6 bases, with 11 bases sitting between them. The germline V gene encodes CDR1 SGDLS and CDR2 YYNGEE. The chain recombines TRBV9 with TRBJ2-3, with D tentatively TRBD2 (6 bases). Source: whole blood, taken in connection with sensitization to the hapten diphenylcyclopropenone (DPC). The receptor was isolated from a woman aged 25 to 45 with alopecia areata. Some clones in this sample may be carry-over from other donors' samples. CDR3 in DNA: TGTGCCAGCAGCGAGGCTAGCGTTGATACGCAGTATTTT. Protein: CASSEASVDTQYF.